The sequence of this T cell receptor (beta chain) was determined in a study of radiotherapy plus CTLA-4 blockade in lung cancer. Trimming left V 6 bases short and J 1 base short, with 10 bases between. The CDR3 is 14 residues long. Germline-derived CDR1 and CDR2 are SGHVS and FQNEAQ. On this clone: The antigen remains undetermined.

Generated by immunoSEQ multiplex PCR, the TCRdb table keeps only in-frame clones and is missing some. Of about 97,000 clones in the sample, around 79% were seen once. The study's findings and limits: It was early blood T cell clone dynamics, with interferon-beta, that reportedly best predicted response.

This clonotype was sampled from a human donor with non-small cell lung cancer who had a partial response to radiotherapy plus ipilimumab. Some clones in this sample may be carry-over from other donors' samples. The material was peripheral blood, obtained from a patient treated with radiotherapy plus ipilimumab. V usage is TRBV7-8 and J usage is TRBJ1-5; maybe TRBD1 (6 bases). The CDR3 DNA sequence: TGTGCCAGCAGAAGGGGGGGGAGCAATCAGCCCCAGCATTTT. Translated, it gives CASRRGGSNQPQHF.